The next 14 T cell receptor beta chains were all read from a single sample in a study of T-cell reconstitution after alpha-beta-depleted transplantation in children. Preparing the TCRbeta library involved the use of unique molecular identifiers. TCRdb fed the PCR reads into MiXCR, producing one record per CDR3 protein. The sample lists 550,000 to 800,000 distinct CDR3 sequences; around 12% were seen once. The sample consisted of PBMCs, taken before TCRalphabeta/CD19-depleted stem cell transplant. Receptor source: a girl aged 2-10 years with congenital amegakaryocytic thrombocytopenia, due to receive a stem cell transplant.

This clonotype was picked up one time. This chain uses TRBV10-3 with TRBJ1-5; no reliable D call. Deletions cut 2 bases from V and 3 bases from J, with 11 bases between. Germline lookup yields CDR1 ENHRY and CDR2 SYGVKD. The CDR3 is 15 amino acids. The CDR3 DNA reads as TGTGCCATCAGTGAGATTGTAGGATCCAATCAGCCCCAGCATTTT. Its translation: CAISEIVGSNQPQHF.

The chain has TRBV29-1 and TRBJ2-3, with 10 bases identical to TRBD1. CDR3 size: 14 residues. Trimming cost V 7 bases and J 5 bases; bases outside gene matches: 9. Per germline, CDR1 SQVTM and CDR2 ANQGSEA. CDR3 coding DNA: TGCAGCGCCCGGACAGGGGGATTTGTAGATACGCAGTATTTT. It specifies CSARTGGFVDTQYF.

This clonotype was recorded at least ten times. The rearrangement uses TRBV9 and TRBJ2-3; D possibly corresponds to TRBD1 (6 bases). V was pared by 2 bases and J by 9 bases, with 16 bases between. This CDR3 has 14 residues. The germline V gene encodes CDR1 SGDLS and CDR2 YYNGEE. CDR3 in amino acids: CASSVGHSSRTQYF. In DNA, the CDR3 is TGTGCCAGCAGCGTGGGACACTCCAGTAGGACGCAGTATTTT.

V gene TRBV30 combines with J gene TRBJ2-7, with a weak D call TRBD1 (6 bases). Germline V gives CDR1 GTSNPN, CDR2 SVGIG (reference sequence). The CDR3 extends over 11 amino acids. As DNA, the CDR3 is TGTGCATACGAACAGGGATACGAGCAGTACTTC. Translated, it gives CAYEQGYEQYF. The whole variable domain, filled in from reference TRBV30 and TRBJ2-7, reads SQTIHQWPATLVQPVGSPLSLECTVEGTSNPNLYWYRQAAGRGLQLLFYSVGIGQISSEVPQNLSASRPQDRQFILSSKKLLLSDSGFYLCAYEQGYEQYFGPGTRLTVT.

This clonotype came up many times. The rearrangement links TRBV10-3 to TRBJ2-1; 7 positions match TRBD2. The CDR3 runs to 15 residues. The germline CDR1 and CDR2 sequences are ENHRY and SYGVKD. With V trimmed by 2 bases and J by 9 bases, 10 bases remained unmatched. CDR3 amino acids: CAISEGSGMRSEQFF. The CDR3, as DNA: TGTGCCATCAGTGAGGGAAGCGGGATGAGGAGTGAGCAGTTCTTC.

This clonotype has a count of ten or more. The chain has TRBV11-2 and TRBJ2-6, with 9 bases aligning to TRBD2. Germline V gene sequence: CDR1 SGHAT, CDR2 FQNNGV. The CDR3 consists of 16 residues. Trimming took 6 bases from V and 2 from J; bases not matched to a gene: 5. CDR3 sequence (DNA): TGTGCCAGCAGTCAAGTAGCGGGAGCTGGGGCCAACGTCCTGACTTTC. Its translation is CASSQVAGAGANVLTF.

The chain employs TRBV6-1 and TRBJ2-1, with TRBD2 matching over 9 bases. Per germline, CDR1 MNHNS and CDR2 SASEGT. With 6 bases clipped from V and 4 bases from J, the junction kept 7 bases outside the gene matches. The CDR3 covers 15 residues. The CDR3 DNA follows: TGTGCCAGCAGAGAGGCGGGAGGGGGTTACAATGAGCAGTTCTTC. As protein: CASREAGGGYNEQFF.

This clonotype was detected ten times or more. The chain employs TRBV29-1 and TRBJ1-2, with D possibly matching TRBD1 (5 bases). CDR1 SQVTM and CDR2 ANQGSEA come from the germline V gene. V lost 6 bases to trimming and J lost 11 bases, with 13 bases between them. The CDR3 is 10 amino acids. The CDR3 sequence: CSVGTDSYTF. The CDR3 nucleotides read TGCAGCGTAGGGACCGACTCATACACCTTC. Drawing the rest from reference TRBV29-1 and TRBJ1-2, the complete variable domain is SAVISQKPSRDICQRGTSLTIQCQVDSQVTMMFWYRQQPGQSLTLIATANQGSEATYESGFVIDKFPISRPNLTFSTLTVSNMSPEDSSIYLCSVGTDSYTFGSGTRLTVV.

This clonotype was detected a few times. The genes are TRBV7-9 and TRBJ2-2, with a weak D call TRBD2 (5 bases). Germline lookup yields CDR1 SEHNR and CDR2 FQNEAQ (reference sequence). The CDR3 is made up of 16 amino acids. The germline V and J ends were trimmed by 0 bases and 5 bases, with 13 bases remaining between them. The DNA of the CDR3 is TGTGCCAGCAGCTTAGCTTCGGGGTTGGATACCGGGGAGCTGTTTTTT. The encoded protein is CASSLASGLDTGELFF.

This clonotype came up a few times. The V and J genes are TRBV28 and TRBJ2-7; TRBD1 agrees at 12 bases. The V segment lost 6 bases and the J segment 4 bases; nucleotides outside the gene matches: 7. Germline V gene lookup returns CDR1 MDHEN and CDR2 SYDVKM. The CDR3 length is 15 residues. The CDR3, as DNA: TGTGCCAGCAGATCCCGGGACAGGGGGCAGTACGAGCAGTACTTC. The encoded protein is CASRSRDRGQYEQYF.

Here the CDR3 reads CASIPVLDGLTDTQYF. The DNA for the CDR3 is TGTGCCAGCATCCCCGTACTTGACGGGCTCACAGATACGCAGTATTTT. This rearrangement joins TRBV28 to TRBJ2-3; no firm D call. CDR1 is MDHEN and CDR2 is SYDVKM in the germline V gene. The germline V and J ends were trimmed by 7 bases and 2 bases, with 19 bases remaining between them. The CDR3 is 16 residues long.

The chain recombines TRBV20-1 with TRBJ1-4; D not resolved. The V end lost 5 bases, the J end lost 0 bases, and 7 bases lay between the germline ends. Looked up from germline, CDR1 is DFQATT and CDR2 is SNEGSKA (reference sequence). The CDR3 extends over 13 amino acids. CDR3 nucleotides: TGCAGTGCTCGGGAAGCAACTAATGAAAAACTGTTTTTT. This gives the protein CSAREATNEKLFF.

This clonotype was picked up a small number of times. The rearrangement uses TRBV5-1 and TRBJ2-6, with D possibly matching TRBD1 (6 bases). Germline values: CDR1 SGHRS, CDR2 YFSETQ. V was cut by 2 bases and J by 0 bases, with 12 bases left in between. CDR3 size: 17 residues. CDR3 in amino acids: CASSLQGPLSGANVLTF. The CDR3 DNA reads TGCGCCAGCAGCTTACAGGGACCACTCTCTGGGGCCAACGTCCTGACTTTC.

This clonotype was observed many times. The chain couples TRBV20-1 to TRBJ2-5; possibly TRBD1 for D (6 bases). This CDR3 has 15 amino acids. V was pared by 0 bases and J by 8 bases, with 19 bases between. CDR1 and CDR2 from the germline V gene are DFQATT and SNEGSKA (reference sequence). CDR3 DNA sequence: TGCAGTGCTAGAGATGGGGGCGGGCAGCCTATCACCCAGTACTTC. This encodes CSARDGGGQPITQYF.